The rows below give T cell receptor beta chains drawn from one sample of a study of blood T cell repertoires in COVID-19. Measured with immunoSEQ multiplex PCR; TCRdb has only the in-frame clones, and not every one. The data show almost 350,000 clones, approximately 89% seen once. The material sequenced was peripheral blood. The receptors here all came from a woman aged 60-75 years with COVID-19, enrolled during active disease. CDR3s include the opening cysteine and the closing phenylalanine or tryptophan. A D gene is named only where the DNA matches it firmly. The size entry is marked missing in some rows and otherwise reads once, few, many or a size class.

>TRBV30|TRBJ1-6|few|TRBD1
CAWSPSDRERSPLHF
TGTGCCTGGAGTCCTTCGGACAGGGAGCGTTCACCCCTCCACTTT
>TRBV5-6|TRBJ2-1|.|TRBD2
CASSPLAGGGNEQFF
TGTGCCAGCAGCCCCCTAGCGGGGGGTGGTAATGAGCAGTTCTTC
>TRBV12-3/TRBV12-4|TRBJ1-2|many|.
CASSKQAGDGYTF
TGTGCCAGCAGTAAACAGGCTGGGGATGGCTACACCTTC
>TRBV27|TRBJ1-1|.|TRBD1
CASSFRTGGSMNTEAFF
TGTGCCAGCAGTTTTAGAACAGGGGGCTCTATGAACACTGAAGCTTTCTTT
>TRBV2|TRBJ1-4|once|TRBD1
CASSSTGAPNEKLFF
TGTGCCAGCAGTTCGACAGGGGCACCTAATGAAAAACTGTTTTTT
>TRBV6-5|TRBJ1-5|.|.
CASRGAQVQPQHF
TGTGCCAGCAGAGGGGCCCAAGTTCAGCCCCAGCATTTT
>TRBV19|TRBJ1-3|.|TRBD1
CASSTRTGGIGNTIYF
TGTGCCAGTAGTACCCGGACAGGGGGTATAGGAAACACCATATATTTT
>TRBV11-1|TRBJ1-2|.|.
CASSSTLGYGYTF
TGTGCCAGCAGCTCTACTCTAGGTTATGGCTACACCTTC
>TRBV5-1|TRBJ1-1|.|.
CASSSGQMNTEAFF
TGCGCCAGCAGCTCGGGACAAATGAACACTGAAGCTTTCTTT
>TRBV6-5|TRBJ1-2|.|.
CASSYSDGKGYTF
TGTGCCAGCAGTTACTCGGACGGGAAGGGCTACACCTTC
>TRBV19|TRBJ2-5|.|.
CASSIDLWRGRMETQYF
TGTGCCAGTAGTATAGATCTATGGAGGGGCCGGATGGAGACCCAGTACTTC
>TRBV7-9|TRBJ2-7|.|TRBD2
CASSLRGGTYEQYF
TGTGCCAGCAGTTTGAGGGGAGGGACCTACGAGCAGTACTTC
>TRBV5-1|TRBJ1-5|.|.
CASSADPGGKPQHF
TGCGCCAGCAGCGCAGACCCCGGGGGAAAGCCCCAGCATTTT
>TRBV27|TRBJ1-6|.|.
CASTPYARWNSPLHF
TGTGCCAGCACCCCTTACGCGCGGTGGAATTCACCCCTCCACTTT
>TRBV6-6|TRBJ2-2|.|.
CASSHPGGLNTGELFF
TGTGCCAGCAGTCACCCCGGCGGCCTCAACACCGGGGAGCTGTTTTTT
>TRBV30|TRBJ1-5|.|.
CAWSQPRGPQHF
TGTGCCTGGAGTCAACCCAGGGGGCCCCAGCATTTT
>TRBV20-1|TRBJ1-1|.|.
CSAVDYTEAFF
TGCAGTGCCGTCGACTACACTGAAGCTTTCTTT
>TRBV12-5|TRBJ1-1|.|.
CASGLGTWAFF
TGTGCTAGTGGTTTGGGAACATGGGCTTTCTTT
>TRBV3-1/TRBV3-2|TRBJ2-3|.|.
CASSQGLGAADTQYF
TGTGCCAGCAGCCAAGGTTTGGGGGCGGCAGATACGCAGTATTTT
>TRBV2|TRBJ1-1|once|TRBD1
CASSGWTGATEAFF
TGTGCCAGCAGTGGCTGGACAGGGGCCACTGAAGCTTTCTTT
>TRBV5-1|TRBJ1-1|.|.
CASSRGQGSTEAFF
TGCGCCAGCAGCCGTGGTCAGGGTAGCACTGAAGCTTTCTTT
>TRBV10-3|TRBJ1-5|.|.
CAISEKSEGGPQHF
TGTGCCATCAGTGAGAAATCCGAAGGGGGGCCCCAGCATTTT
>TRBV19|TRBJ2-2|.|.
CASTRANTGELFF
TGTGCCAGTACACGCGCGAACACCGGGGAGCTGTTTTTT
>TRBV5-1|TRBJ1-1|.|TRBD1
CASSWGTGGTEAFF
TGCGCCAGCAGCTGGGGGACAGGGGGCACTGAAGCTTTCTTT
>TRBV29-1|TRBJ2-5|once|.
CSVVPDQETQYF
TGCAGCGTTGTCCCGGACCAAGAGACCCAGTACTTC
>TRBV7-9|TRBJ1-1|.|.
CASLGATEAFF
TGTGCCAGCTTGGGGGCCACTGAAGCTTTCTTT
>TRBV5-6|TRBJ1-5|.|.
CASSLGQGSNQPQHF
TGTGCCAGCAGCTTGGGGCAGGGTAGCAATCAGCCCCAGCATTTT
>TRBV30|TRBJ1-6|.|.
CAWSRDQNSPLHF
TGTGCCTGGAGCCGGGATCAAAATTCACCCCTCCACTTT
>TRBV28|TRBJ1-1|.|TRBD1
CASSSAGTGGAEAFF
TGTGCCAGCAGTTCCGCTGGGACAGGGGGGGCTGAAGCTTTCTTT
>TRBV11-1|TRBJ2-7|few|.
CASTARGPLAEQYF
TGTGCCAGCACCGCTAGAGGGCCCCTCGCCGAGCAGTACTTC